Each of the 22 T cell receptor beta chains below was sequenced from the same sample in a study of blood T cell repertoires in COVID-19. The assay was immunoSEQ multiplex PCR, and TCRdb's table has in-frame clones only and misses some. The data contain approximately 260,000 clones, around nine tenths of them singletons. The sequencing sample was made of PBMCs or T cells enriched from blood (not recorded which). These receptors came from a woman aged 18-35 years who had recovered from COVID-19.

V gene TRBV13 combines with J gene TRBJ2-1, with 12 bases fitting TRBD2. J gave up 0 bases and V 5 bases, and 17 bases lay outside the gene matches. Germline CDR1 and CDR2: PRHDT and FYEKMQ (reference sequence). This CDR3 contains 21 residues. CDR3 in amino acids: CASSPDRLSTSGGSSYNEQFF. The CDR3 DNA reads TGTGCCAGCAGCCCCGATAGGCTTAGTACTAGCGGGGGGAGCTCCTACAATGAGCAGTTCTTC.

The CDR3 spells CASNPGNSPLHF. In DNA form, the CDR3 reads TGTGCCAGCAACCCAGGGAATTCACCCCTCCACTTT. The rearrangement links TRBV6-5 to TRBJ1-6; D may be TRBD1 (5 bases). CDR1 and CDR2 (germline): MNHEY, SVGAGI. Trimming shortened V by 7 bases and J by 7 bases, and 8 bases separated the two germline ends. CDR3 length: 12 amino acids.

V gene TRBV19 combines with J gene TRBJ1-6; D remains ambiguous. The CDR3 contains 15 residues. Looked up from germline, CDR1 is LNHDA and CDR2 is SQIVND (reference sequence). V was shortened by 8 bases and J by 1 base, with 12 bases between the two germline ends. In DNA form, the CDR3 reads TGTGCCAGTGCTATCGTCTCTTCCTATAATTCACCCCTCCACTTT. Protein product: CASAIVSSYNSPLHF.

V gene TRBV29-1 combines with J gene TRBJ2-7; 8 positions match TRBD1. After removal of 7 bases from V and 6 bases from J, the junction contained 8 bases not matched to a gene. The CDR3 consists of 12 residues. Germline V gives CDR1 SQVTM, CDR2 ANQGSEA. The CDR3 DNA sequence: TGCAGCGGCTGGACAGGGATTGGCGAGCAGTACTTC. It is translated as CSGWTGIGEQYF.

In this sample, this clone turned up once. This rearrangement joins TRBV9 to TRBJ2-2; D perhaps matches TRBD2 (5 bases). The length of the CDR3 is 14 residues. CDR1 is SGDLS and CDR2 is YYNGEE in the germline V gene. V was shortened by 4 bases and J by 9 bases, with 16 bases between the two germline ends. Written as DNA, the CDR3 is TGTGCCAGCAGCTCCCGGGAAGCCGGCTGGGAGCTGTTTTTT. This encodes CASSSREAGWELFF. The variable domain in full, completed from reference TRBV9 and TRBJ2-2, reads DSGVTQTPKHLITATGQRVTLRCSPRSGDLSVYWYQQSLDQGLQFLIQYYNGEERAKGNILERFSAQQFPDLHSELNLSSLELGDSALYFCASSSREAGWELFFGEGSRLTVL.

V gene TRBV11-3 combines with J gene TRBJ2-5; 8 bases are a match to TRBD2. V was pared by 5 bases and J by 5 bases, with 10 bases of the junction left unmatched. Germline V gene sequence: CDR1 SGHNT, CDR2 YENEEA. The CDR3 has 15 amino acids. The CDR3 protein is CASSPRRGGPETQYF. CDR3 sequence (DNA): TGTGCCAGCAGCCCCCGCCGGGGGGGCCCCGAGACCCAGTACTTC. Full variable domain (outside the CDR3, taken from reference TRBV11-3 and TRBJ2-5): EAGVVQSPRYKIIEKKQPVAFWCNPISGHNTLYWYLQNLGQGPELLIRYENEEAVDDSQLPKDRFSAERLKGVDSTLKIQPAELGDSAVYLCASSPRRGGPETQYFGPGTRLLVL.

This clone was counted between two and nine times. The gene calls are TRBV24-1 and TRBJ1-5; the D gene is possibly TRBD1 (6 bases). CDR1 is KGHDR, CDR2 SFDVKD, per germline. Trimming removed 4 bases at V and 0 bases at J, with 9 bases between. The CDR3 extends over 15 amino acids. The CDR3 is CATSEGTYSNQPQHF. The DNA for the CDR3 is TGTGCCACCAGTGAGGGGACATATAGCAATCAGCCCCAGCATTTT.

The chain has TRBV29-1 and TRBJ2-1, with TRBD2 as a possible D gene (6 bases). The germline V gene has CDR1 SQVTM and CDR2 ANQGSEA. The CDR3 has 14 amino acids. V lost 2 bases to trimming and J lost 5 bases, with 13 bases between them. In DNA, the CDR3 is TGCAGCGTTGAATTTGGGAGGCTCGACAATGAGCAGTTCTTC. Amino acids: CSVEFGRLDNEQFF.

The CDR3 loop is CASTRYIGVGGDSPLHF. CDR3 sequence (DNA): TGTGCCAGCACTCGTTATATAGGGGTGGGGGGGGATTCACCCCTCCACTTT. The chain links TRBV28 to TRBJ1-6; possibly TRBD1 for D (5 bases). Germline CDR1 and CDR2: MDHEN and SYDVKM. The CDR3 totals 17 residues. V shed 7 bases and J shed 8 bases, with 24 bases lying between them.

The chain's CDR3 is CASSLGGGSNEKLFF. In DNA, the CDR3 is TGTGCCAGCAGCTTGGGGGGAGGTTCTAATGAAAAACTGTTTTTT. This sequence joins TRBV5-5 and TRBJ1-4; D is undetermined. Germline V CDR1 and CDR2: SGHKS, YYEKEE (reference sequence). Trimming stripped 0 bases from V and 3 bases from J, with 9 bases between. The CDR3 is 15 residues long.

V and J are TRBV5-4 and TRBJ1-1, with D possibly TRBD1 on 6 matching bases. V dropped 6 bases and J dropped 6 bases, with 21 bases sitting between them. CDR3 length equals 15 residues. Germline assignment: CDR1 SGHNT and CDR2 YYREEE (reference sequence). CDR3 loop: CASNRGGQTSPEAFF. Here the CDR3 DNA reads TGTGCCAGCAACCGAGGGGGACAAACAAGTCCTGAAGCTTTCTTT.

The CDR3: CASSPDNRDYNEQFF. The CDR3 nucleotides are TGTGCCAGCAGCCCTGACAATCGAGATTACAATGAGCAGTTCTTC. The J gene is TRBJ2-1, the V gene TRBV2; no definite D call. This CDR3 spans 15 amino acids. From germline, CDR1 is SNHLY and CDR2 FYNNEI. V lost 6 bases to trimming and J lost 4 bases, with 16 bases between them.

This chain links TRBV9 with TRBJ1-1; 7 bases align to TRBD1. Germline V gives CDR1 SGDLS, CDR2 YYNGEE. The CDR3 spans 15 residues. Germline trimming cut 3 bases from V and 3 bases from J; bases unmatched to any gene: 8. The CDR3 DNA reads TGTGCCAGCAGCGAGAGACAGGGATCGTACACTGAAGCTTTCTTT. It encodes CASSERQGSYTEAFF.

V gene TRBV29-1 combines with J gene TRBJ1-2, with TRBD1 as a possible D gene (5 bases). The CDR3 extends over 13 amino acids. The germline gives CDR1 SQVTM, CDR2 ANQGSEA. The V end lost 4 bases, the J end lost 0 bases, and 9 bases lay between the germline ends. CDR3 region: CSVVQGTNYGYTF. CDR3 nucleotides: TGCAGCGTTGTTCAGGGAACTAACTATGGCTACACCTTC.

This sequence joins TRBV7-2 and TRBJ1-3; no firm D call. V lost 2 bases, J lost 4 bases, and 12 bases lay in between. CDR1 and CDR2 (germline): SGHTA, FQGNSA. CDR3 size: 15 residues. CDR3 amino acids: CASSLTTGIGNTIYF. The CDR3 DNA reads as TGTGCCAGCAGCTTAACGACCGGGATCGGAAACACCATATATTTT.

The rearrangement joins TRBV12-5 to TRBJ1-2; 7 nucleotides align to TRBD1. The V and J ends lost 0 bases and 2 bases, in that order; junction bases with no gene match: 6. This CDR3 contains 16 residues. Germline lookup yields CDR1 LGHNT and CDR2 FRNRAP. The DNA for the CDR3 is TGTGCTAGTGGTTTGGTATTGGGACAGACAAACTATGGCTACACCTTC. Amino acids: CASGLVLGQTNYGYTF.

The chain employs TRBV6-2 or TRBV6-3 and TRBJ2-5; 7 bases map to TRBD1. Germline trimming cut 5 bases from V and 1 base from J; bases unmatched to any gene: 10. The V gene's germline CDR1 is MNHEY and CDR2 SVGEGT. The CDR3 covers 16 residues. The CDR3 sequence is CASSDPGQIIQETQYF. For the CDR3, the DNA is TGTGCCAGCAGTGACCCGGGACAGATCATCCAAGAGACCCAGTACTTC.

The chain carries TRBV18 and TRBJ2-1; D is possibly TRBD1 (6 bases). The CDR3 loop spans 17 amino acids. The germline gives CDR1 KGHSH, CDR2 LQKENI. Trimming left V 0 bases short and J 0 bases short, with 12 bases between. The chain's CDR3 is CASSPPTGVSSYNEQFF. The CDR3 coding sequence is TGTGCCAGCTCACCACCGACAGGCGTTAGCTCCTACAATGAGCAGTTCTTC.

DNA for the CDR3: TGTGCCAGCAGCTTAGAGCAGGGGTTGACTGAAGCTTTCTTT. Protein sequence: CASSLEQGLTEAFF. V and J are TRBV11-2 and TRBJ1-1; the D gene is possibly TRBD1 (6 bases). V shed 0 bases and J shed 5 bases, with 10 bases lying between them. Looked up from germline, CDR1 is SGHAT and CDR2 is FQNNGV. The CDR3 is 14 amino acids.

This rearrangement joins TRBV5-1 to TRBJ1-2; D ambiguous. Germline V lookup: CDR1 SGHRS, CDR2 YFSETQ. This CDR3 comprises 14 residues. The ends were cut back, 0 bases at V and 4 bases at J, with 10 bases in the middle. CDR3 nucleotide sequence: TGCGCCAGCAGCTTGGGTCAGACTTTCTATGGCTACACCTTC. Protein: CASSLGQTFYGYTF. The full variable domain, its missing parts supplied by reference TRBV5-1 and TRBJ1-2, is KAGVTQTPRYLIKTRGQQVTLSCSPISGHRSVSWYQQTPGQGLQFLFEYFSETQRNKGNFPGRFSGRQFSNSRSEMNVSTLELGDSALYLCASSLGQTFYGYTFGSGTRLTVV.

The CDR3 sequence is CASSSAGTRYGYTF. In nucleotides, the CDR3 is TGTGCCAGCAGTTCCGCCGGGACACGCTATGGCTACACCTTC. The chain is built from TRBV6-5 and TRBJ1-2; D possibly corresponds to TRBD1 (6 bases). CDR3 length equals 14 residues. Germline lookup yields CDR1 MNHEY and CDR2 SVGAGI. Trimming took 4 bases from V and 4 from J, leaving 13 bases between them.

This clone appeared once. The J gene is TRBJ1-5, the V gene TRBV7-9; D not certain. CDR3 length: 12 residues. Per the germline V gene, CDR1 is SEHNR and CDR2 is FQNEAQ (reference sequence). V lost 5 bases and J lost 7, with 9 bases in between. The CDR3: CASSQSQQPQHF. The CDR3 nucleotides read TGTGCCAGCAGCCAAAGTCAGCAGCCCCAGCATTTT.